The 29 T cell receptor beta chains presented below share a single source sample, sequenced in a study of blood T cell repertoires in COVID-19. Only in-frame clones appear in the TCRdb table, and some are missing; sequencing was by immunoSEQ multiplex PCR. This table has about 64,000 clones, approximately 82% appearing once. The sequenced sample was peripheral blood. The receptors here all came from a woman in her sixties or seventies with acute or convalescent COVID-19.

This chain's CDR3 is CASRVEEGTDTQYF. For the CDR3, the DNA is TGTGCCAGCAGAGTCGAGGAGGGCACAGATACGCAGTATTTT. V and J are TRBV6-5 and TRBJ2-3; a possible D gene is TRBD2 (5 bases). The CDR3 has 14 residues. V was cut by 6 bases and J by 1 base, with 11 bases left in between. Germline CDR1 MNHEY, CDR2 SVGAGI.

The CDR3 bases are TGTGCCAGCAGATCAGACACCACAGATACGCAGTATTTT. Protein product: CASRSDTTDTQYF. The chain links TRBV5-4 to TRBJ2-3, with D unclear. The ends were cut back, 5 bases at V and 2 bases at J, with 9 bases in the middle. Germline CDR1 and CDR2: SGHNT and YYREEE (reference sequence). The CDR3 covers 13 residues.

The CDR3 here is CASSSGLVGRNSPLHF. As DNA, the CDR3 is TGTGCCAGCAGTTCTGGTCTGGTAGGGAGGAATTCACCCCTCCACTTT. The genes are TRBV27 and TRBJ1-6, with D unresolved. Trimming cost V 4 bases and J 7 bases, with 17 bases left between them. The CDR3 has 16 amino acids. Germline-derived CDR1 and CDR2 are MNHEY and SMNVEV (reference sequence).

This clone appeared a few times. The chain combines TRBV5-1 with TRBJ1-2, with D perhaps TRBD1 (5 bases). V lost 3 bases, J lost 2 bases, and 11 bases lay in between. This CDR3 has 14 residues. Germline V gene data show CDR1 as SGHRS and CDR2 as YFSETQ. CDR3 bases: TGCGCCAGCAGCTCTGGGGCCGGGAACTATGGCTACACCTTC. Translated, it gives CASSSGAGNYGYTF.

The rearrangement links TRBV5-1 to TRBJ2-3, with 12 bases aligning to TRBD2. CDR3 length equals 17 residues. With 4 bases clipped from V and 1 base from J, the junction kept 7 bases outside the gene matches. The germline gives CDR1 SGHRS, CDR2 YFSETQ. Here the CDR3 DNA reads TGCGCCAGCAGCACCCTTCTAGCGGGGGGGCGCACAGATACGCAGTATTTT. This codes for CASSTLLAGGRTDTQYF.

The chain uses TRBV7-2 and TRBJ2-2; 8 positions match TRBD1. CDR3 length: 15 residues. The V and J ends lost 4 bases and 0 bases, in that order; junction bases with no gene match: 1. CDR1 SGHTA and CDR2 FQGNSA come from the germline V gene. The CDR3 loop is CASSWTGTNTGELFF. The CDR3 DNA reads TGTGCCAGCAGCTGGACAGGGACGAACACCGGGGAGCTGTTTTTT.

CDR3 sequence: CASRGQGAYEQYF. The CDR3 bases are TGTGCCAGCAGGGGACAGGGGGCCTACGAGCAGTACTTC. The chain recombines TRBV25-1 with TRBJ2-7; 11 nucleotides agree with TRBD1. Germline V gene sequence: CDR1 MGHDK, CDR2 SYGVNS. With V trimmed by 6 bases and J by 2 bases, 0 bases remained unmatched. The CDR3 has 13 amino acids.

This chain joins TRBV6-1 and TRBJ2-7; 7 bases align to TRBD1. V was clipped by 1 base and J by 1 base; unmatched bases: 4. Germline CDR1 and CDR2: MNHNS and SASEGT. The CDR3 has 15 residues. The DNA for the CDR3 is TGTGCCAGCAGTGAAGAAGGACAGGTATCCTACGAGCAGTACTTC. This gives the protein CASSEEGQVSYEQYF.

V and J are TRBV2 and TRBJ1-2; D call uncertain. The germline V gene encodes CDR1 SNHLY and CDR2 FYNNEI. The V gene lost 6 bases and the J gene lost 2 bases, with 13 bases spanning the gap. The CDR3 length is 14 residues. In DNA form, the CDR3 reads TGTGCCAGCAGAGACGAAGAGGTCAACTATGGCTACACCTTC. As protein: CASRDEEVNYGYTF. Full variable domain (rest looked up from reference TRBV2 and TRBJ1-2): EPEVTQTPSHQVTQMGQEVILRCVPISNHLYFYWYRQILGQKVEFLVSFYNNEISEKSEIFDDQFSVERPDGSNFTLKIRSTKLEDSAMYFCASRDEEVNYGYTFGSGTRLTVV.

The chain couples TRBV2 to TRBJ2-2; TRBD2 matches 10 bases. This CDR3 has 16 residues. V lost 6 bases to trimming and J lost 4 bases; unmatched junction nucleotides: 8. The germline V gene has CDR1 SNHLY and CDR2 FYNNEI. The CDR3 is CASRLSGGVRTGELFF. The CDR3 nucleotides are TGTGCCAGCAGGCTAAGCGGGGGGGTCCGCACCGGGGAGCTGTTTTTT.

This rearrangement joins TRBV19 to TRBJ2-3; 7 bases fit TRBD1. CDR1 and CDR2 from the germline V gene are LNHDA and SQIVND (reference sequence). The CDR3 is 14 residues long. V dropped 4 bases and J dropped 1; count of bases not matched to a gene: 2. In DNA, the CDR3 is TGTGCCAGTAGTAAAGGGACAGGCACAGATACGCAGTATTTT. Amino acid sequence: CASSKGTGTDTQYF. Using reference TRBV19 and TRBJ2-3 for the parts outside the CDR3, the full variable domain is DGGITQSPKYLFRKEGQNVTLSCEQNLNHDAMYWYRQDPGQGLRLIYYSQIVNDFQKGDIAEGYSVSREKKESFPLTVTSAQKNPTAFYLCASSKGTGTDTQYFGPGTRLTVL.

The chain uses TRBV3-1 (or the pseudogene TRBV3-2) and TRBJ2-1; D remains ambiguous. CDR3 length: 13 amino acids. Trimming pared 2 bases from V and 7 bases from J, leaving 9 bases between. The germline gives CDR1 LGHDT, CDR2 YNNKEL (reference sequence). The CDR3 DNA sequence: TGTGCCAGCAGCCAATTAGAGGAGAATGAGCAGTTCTTC. This translates into CASSQLEENEQFF.

The chain uses TRBV7-6 and TRBJ2-7, with D perhaps TRBD1 (5 bases). The CDR3 sequence is 15 residues long. Deletions cut 3 bases from V and 2 bases from J, with 14 bases between. The germline V gene has CDR1 SGHVS and CDR2 FNYEAQ. CDR3 residues: CASSFGKTVAYEQYF. The CDR3 nucleotides read TGTGCCAGCAGCTTTGGCAAGACAGTAGCCTACGAGCAGTACTTC.

The chain combines TRBV10-3 with TRBJ1-1; 9 bases align to TRBD1. The length of the CDR3 is 13 residues. Germline V lookup: CDR1 ENHRY, CDR2 SYGVKD. Losses at the gene ends were 7 bases for V and 1 base for J; bases not matched to a gene: 1. For the CDR3, the DNA is TGTGCCATCAAGGGACAGGGGAACACTGAAGCTTTCTTT. Translation: CAIKGQGNTEAFF.

The chain is built from TRBV3-1 (or the pseudogene TRBV3-2) and TRBJ1-6; 9 bases line up with TRBD1. Germline-derived CDR1 and CDR2 are LGHDT and YNNKEL (reference sequence). Trimming took 2 bases from V and 10 from J; bases not matched to a gene: 9. The CDR3 consists of 16 residues. The CDR3 bases are TGTGCCAGCAGCCAATCCGGGACAGGGTCGAGATCACCCCTCCACTTT. Its protein product is CASSQSGTGSRSPLHF.

V and J are TRBV6-1 and TRBJ1-3; TRBD1 agrees at 8 bases. Germline-derived CDR1 and CDR2 are MNHNS and SASEGT. V dropped 2 bases and J dropped 5; count of bases not matched to a gene: 8. This CDR3 is built from 16 residues. CDR3 in amino acids: CASSEPQGARRNTIYF. The CDR3 region has the DNA TGTGCCAGCAGTGAACCGCAGGGGGCAAGGCGAAACACCATATATTTT.

CDR3 DNA sequence: TGTGCCAGCAGTTACCGCCGGACAGGGTTAAGAAACACCATATATTTT. It yields the protein CASSYRRTGLRNTIYF. The genes are TRBV6-5 and TRBJ1-3; TRBD1 matches 8 bases. CDR3 length: 16 residues. V gave up 2 bases and J gave up 5 bases; unmatched junction bases: 8. Germline CDR1 is MNHEY and CDR2 is SVGAGI.

J is TRBJ1-2 and V is TRBV10-3, with D tentatively TRBD1 (5 bases). V dropped 6 bases and J dropped 5 bases, with 13 bases sitting between them. The CDR3 consists of 13 residues. CDR1 is ENHRY, CDR2 SYGVKD, per germline. CDR3 bases: TGTGCCATCAGAGCAGGGACTCTATATGGCTACACCTTC. This sequence encodes CAIRAGTLYGYTF.

The V call is TRBV5-5, the J call TRBJ1-2; D remains unclear. Trimming took off 4 bases at V and 8 bases at J, with 15 bases between the two ends. The V gene's germline CDR1 is SGHKS and CDR2 YYEKEE (reference sequence). This CDR3 region has 13 residues. CDR3 DNA sequence: TGTGCCAGCAGCACAGATGGGTTCTGGGGCTACACCTTC. This encodes CASSTDGFWGYTF.

The chain employs TRBV27 and TRBJ2-7; 10 bases map to TRBD1. The CDR3 contains 14 residues. Trimming removed 4 bases from V and 4 bases from J; junction bases left unmatched: 4. The germline gives CDR1 MNHEY, CDR2 SMNVEV (reference sequence). The CDR3 nucleotides are TGTGCCAGCAGTTGGGGACAGGGGCCGTACGAGCAGTACTTC. Translating it yields CASSWGQGPYEQYF.

V is TRBV5-1 and J is TRBJ1-5; 9 nucleotides line up with TRBD1. Germline V gene lookup returns CDR1 SGHRS and CDR2 YFSETQ. After removal of 4 bases from V and 4 bases from J, the junction contained 6 bases not matched to a gene. The CDR3 is 15 amino acids. CDR3 region: CASSPGTGLNQPQHF. The CDR3 DNA reads as TGCGCCAGCAGCCCGGGGACAGGGTTGAATCAGCCCCAGCATTTT.

The rearrangement uses TRBV19 and TRBJ1-4; D is undetermined. V lost 0 bases to trimming and J lost 4 bases, with 6 bases between them. The CDR3 consists of 14 residues. Germline CDR1 LNHDA, CDR2 SQIVND (reference sequence). As DNA, the CDR3 is TGTGCCAGTAGTATAGATCCGAGTAATGAAAAACTGTTTTTT. Translation: CASSIDPSNEKLFF.

The J gene is TRBJ1-1, the V gene TRBV19, with D possibly TRBD1 on 5 matching bases. The CDR3 runs 12 residues. The germline V gene encodes CDR1 LNHDA and CDR2 SQIVND (reference sequence). V was clipped by 7 bases and J by 1 base, with 7 bases between them. CDR3 in amino acids: CASIGQNTEAFF. The CDR3 DNA sequence: TGTGCCAGTATTGGACAGAACACTGAAGCTTTCTTT.

The V and J genes are TRBV6-6 and TRBJ2-7, with 14 bases identical to TRBD2. V gave up 4 bases and J gave up 10 bases; unmatched junction bases: 6. The CDR3 has 14 residues. Germline V gives CDR1 MNHNY, CDR2 SVGAGI (reference sequence). The CDR3 here is CASSSATSGGAQYF. CDR3 sequence (DNA): TGTGCCAGCAGTTCGGCGACTAGCGGGGGGGCCCAGTACTTC.

The gene calls are TRBV6-6 and TRBJ2-7; unclear D gene. The CDR3 has 12 amino acids. The V and J ends lost 7 bases and 4 bases respectively, with 11 bases between them. The V gene's germline CDR1 is MNHNY and CDR2 SVGAGI (reference sequence). The CDR3 loop reads CASTRPPYEQYF. CDR3 coding DNA: TGTGCCAGCACCAGGCCTCCGTACGAGCAGTACTTC.

This chain joins TRBV4-1 and TRBJ1-2; D might be TRBD1 (5 bases). Germline lookup yields CDR1 MGHRA and CDR2 YSYEKL. V shed 5 bases and J shed 5 bases, with 21 bases lying between them. This CDR3 has 16 residues. CDR3 sequence reads: CASSEIGERIGYGYTF. The CDR3 DNA is TGCGCCAGCAGCGAGATAGGGGAACGAATTGGATATGGCTACACCTTC.

This clone was seen just once. The chain combines TRBV11-3 with TRBJ2-2, with TRBD1 matching 9 bases. After removal of 3 bases from V and 7 bases from J, the junction contained 3 bases not matched to a gene. This CDR3 is 14 amino acids long. Germline V gene lookup returns CDR1 SGHNT and CDR2 YENEEA. CDR3 sequence (DNA): TGTGCCAGCAGCTTCACAGGGGGCCTCGGGGAGCTGTTTTTT. This gives the protein CASSFTGGLGELFF.

The J gene is TRBJ2-7, the V gene TRBV19; 7 nucleotides match TRBD1. The length of the CDR3 is 14 residues. Germline V gene lookup returns CDR1 LNHDA and CDR2 SQIVND (reference sequence). Trimming took 5 bases from V and 4 from J; bases not matched to a gene: 8. CDR3 nucleotides: TGTGCCAGTAGTGAGGCGGACAGGATGTACGAGCAGTACTTC. It yields the protein CASSEADRMYEQYF.

This sequence joins TRBV6-5 and TRBJ1-2; TRBD1 matches 7 bases. Germline CDR1 is MNHEY and CDR2 is SVGAGI. J lost 1 base, V lost 7 bases, and 9 bases had no gene match. This CDR3 spans 15 amino acids. The CDR3 DNA reads TGTGCCAGCACCGGGGGACAGCTCCTTAACTATGGCTACACCTTC. This codes for CASTGGQLLNYGYTF.